This TCR beta chain appears in the sequencing data of a study of preoperative IRX-2 immunotherapy in early breast cancer. TCRdb's table, derived via immunoSEQ multiplex PCR, lists solely in-frame clones and lacks some. The top ten hold 7.8% of the sample, which has a few thousand clones, 77% seen once. The CDR3 spans 15 residues. V was clipped by 4 bases and J by 7 bases; unmatched bases: 7. Germline V gene sequence: CDR1 MNHGY, CDR2 SAAAGT. Noted treatment: preoperative locoregional IRX-2 cytokine immunotherapy. This phase Ib study tested locoregional IRX-2 cytokine immunotherapy given before surgery. This clone came up once.

The genes are TRBV6-8 and TRBJ1-6; TRBD1 agrees at 7 bases. This clonotype originated in a human donor with breast cancer. This specimen was tumor tissue, taken after IRX-2 immunotherapy. The CDR3: CASSFRQGGNSPLHF. DNA for the CDR3: TGTGCCAGCAGTTTCAGACAGGGTGGAAATTCACCCCTCCACTTT.